This TCR beta chain is drawn from a study of cytomegalovirus exposure and HLA in healthy donors. This clone was counted a single time. Germline V gene lookup returns CDR1 MDHEN and CDR2 SYDVKM. Trimming removed 3 bases from V and 6 bases from J; junction bases left unmatched: 9. The CDR3 is 15 residues long. Data came from immunoSEQ multiplex PCR; TCRdb stores just in-frame clones and leaves some out. The data contain around 70,000 clones, 85% to 95% of them singletons. The rearrangement uses TRBV28 and TRBJ1-2; TRBD1 matches at 8 bases. Source material: PBMCs. This TCR came from a man younger than 35 in good health and CMV-seropositive. The CDR3 DNA follows: TGTGCCAGCAGTTTTCGACAGGGGCCTGAAAATGGCTACACCTTC. Translated, it gives CASSFRQGPENGYTF.